This is a list of T cell receptor beta chains from one sample in a study of breast tumors, draining lymph nodes, adjacent tissues. Each CDR3 protein is one row after TCRdb ran MiXCR on the multiplex PCR reads. The table lists 150,000 to 250,000 distinct CDR3 sequences, approximately 30% of them singletons. Sequenced input: axillary lymph node tissue. These receptors were obtained from a female donor with breast cancer. Some clones in this sample may be carry-over from other donors' samples. CDR3s include the opening cysteine and the closing phenylalanine or tryptophan. A D gene is named only where the DNA matches it firmly. Rows may omit the clone size; those that give it use once, few, many or a size class.

CDR3aa	CDR3nt	d_gene	abundance	v_gene	j_gene
CSGRGTGLNGYTF	TGCAGCGGCAGAGGTACAGGTCTGAATGGCTACACCTTC	NA	NA	TRBV29-1	TRBJ1-2
CASSRLAGGNNEQFF	TGTGCCAGCAGCCGCCTAGCGGGGGGGAACAATGAGCAGTTCTTC	TRBD2	many	TRBV7-2	TRBJ2-1
CASSVGEYGYTF	TGTGCCAGCAGCGTAGGCGAGTATGGCTACACCTTC	NA	many	TRBV9	TRBJ1-2
CASSRTGAVLSGQYF	TGTGCCAGCAGCCGTACAGGGGCTGTGCTCTCGGGGCAGTACTTC	TRBD1	NA	TRBV14	TRBJ2-7
CASSPPGRYGYTF	TGTGCCAGCAGCCCCCCCGGGCGCTATGGCTACACCTTC	NA	many	TRBV3-1	TRBJ1-2
CASTSGGSYEQYF	TGTGCCAGCACATCGGGGGGCTCCTACGAGCAGTACTTC	TRBD2	many	TRBV6-5	TRBJ2-7
CASSLVAGGKVGETQYF	TGTGCCAGCAGCTTGGTAGCGGGAGGGAAGGTTGGGGAGACCCAGTACTTC	TRBD2	many	TRBV5-5	TRBJ2-5
CASSLLSDTYEQYF	TGCGCCAGCAGCTTGTTGTCAGATACCTACGAGCAGTACTTC	NA	many	TRBV5-1	TRBJ2-7
CASSLEVGAAVIVAYEQYF	TGTGCCAGCAGCTTGGAGGTTGGAGCGGCTGTCATAGTGGCCTACGAGCAGTACTTC	NA	many	TRBV5-5	TRBJ2-7
CSASWGGGKYKQYF	TGCAGTGCCAGTTGGGGCGGGGGGAAATACAAGCAGTACTTC	TRBD2	NA	TRBV20-1	TRBJ2-7
CASRYSGNTIYF	TGTGCCAGTAGGTACTCTGGAAACACCATATATTTT	NA	NA	TRBV19	TRBJ1-3
CASSHSLGGKGYTF	TGTGCCAGCAGTCACTCGCTGGGGGGGAAAGGCTACACCTTC	NA	many	TRBV6-5	TRBJ1-2
CASSLEGGTGELFF	TGCGCCAGCAGCTTGGAGGGCGGGACCGGGGAGCTGTTTTTT	NA	many	TRBV5-1	TRBJ2-2